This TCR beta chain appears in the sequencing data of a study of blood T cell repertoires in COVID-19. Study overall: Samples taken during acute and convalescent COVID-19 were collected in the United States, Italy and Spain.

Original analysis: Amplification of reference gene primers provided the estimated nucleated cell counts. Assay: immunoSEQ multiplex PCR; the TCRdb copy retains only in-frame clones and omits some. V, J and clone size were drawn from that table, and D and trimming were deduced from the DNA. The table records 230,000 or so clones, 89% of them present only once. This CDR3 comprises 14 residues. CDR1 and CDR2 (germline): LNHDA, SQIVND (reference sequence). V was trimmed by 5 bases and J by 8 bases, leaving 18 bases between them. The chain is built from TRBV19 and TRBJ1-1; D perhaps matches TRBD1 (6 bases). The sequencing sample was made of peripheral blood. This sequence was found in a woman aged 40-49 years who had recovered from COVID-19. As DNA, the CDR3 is TGTGCCAGTAGTCCTAGGGACACCGTTGGAGAAGCTTTCTTT. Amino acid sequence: CASSPRDTVGEAFF.